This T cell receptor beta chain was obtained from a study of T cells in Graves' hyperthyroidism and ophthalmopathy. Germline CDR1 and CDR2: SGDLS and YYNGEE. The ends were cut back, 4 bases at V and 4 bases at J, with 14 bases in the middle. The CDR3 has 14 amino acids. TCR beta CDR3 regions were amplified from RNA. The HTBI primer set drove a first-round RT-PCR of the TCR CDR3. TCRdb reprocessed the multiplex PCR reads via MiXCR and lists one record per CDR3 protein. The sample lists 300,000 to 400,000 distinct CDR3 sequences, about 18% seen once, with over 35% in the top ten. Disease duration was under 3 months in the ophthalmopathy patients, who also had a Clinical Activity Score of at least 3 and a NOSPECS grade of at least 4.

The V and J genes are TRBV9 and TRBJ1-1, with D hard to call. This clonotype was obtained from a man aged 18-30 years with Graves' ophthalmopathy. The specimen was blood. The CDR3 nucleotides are TGTGCCAGCAGCCCCAGTGAGCGGGGCACTGAAGCTTTCTTT. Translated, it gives CASSPSERGTEAFF.